This TCR beta chain was sequenced in a study of T cells in Graves' hyperthyroidism and ophthalmopathy. Study results and caveats: Ophthalmopathy was predicted by the model a median of approximately 6.6 months ahead of onset.

CDR3 size: 14 residues. V gave up 0 bases and J gave up 8 bases, with 13 bases separating them. CDR1 and CDR2 from the germline V gene are LGHDT and YNNKEL (reference sequence). Aged 18 to 65, the patients had hyperthyroidism that was newly diagnosed and had lasted under 2 months. Pregnant or lactating patients were excluded, as were those with uncontrolled infection or other autoimmune disease. The source of the PBMCs was around 9 ml of fresh peripheral blood. Amplification yielded TCR beta CDR3 regions, with RNA transcripts as the source. First-round RT-PCR targeting the TCR CDR3 was performed with the HTBI primer set. TCRdb ran MiXCR on the multiplex PCR reads and lists one entry per CDR3 protein. The sample carries about 400,000 distinct CDR3 sequences, under 15% recorded once. This clonotype was observed a handful of times. What it binds is unknown.

Sequencing was carried out using blood. The chain links TRBV3-1 to TRBJ1-2, with D tentatively TRBD1 (5 bases). The source of this sequence is a woman aged 25-40 years with Graves' hyperthyroidism. CDR3: CASSQDTGRGGYTF. In nucleotides, the CDR3 is TGTGCCAGCAGCCAAGACACTGGACGGGGCGGCTACACCTTC.